This T cell receptor (beta chain) derives from a study of CD8 T cells in Susac syndrome. Study-wide results and limits: As acknowledged by the study, its TCR sequencing and HLA analysis included a relatively small number of individuals.

The V end was cut by 4 bases, the J end by 4 bases, with 12 bases between. From germline, CDR1 is KGHDR and CDR2 SFDVKD. CDR3 size: 14 residues. The multiple sclerosis control group consisted of treatment-naive patients whose relapsing-remitting disease, which was either stable or active, fulfilled revised McDonald criteria. Negative isolation yielded CD4+ and CD8+ T cells, and FACS enriched TEMRA cells. The authors reverse transcribed 0.5 to 1 ug RNA with random hexamers. TCRdb called the immunoSEQ multiplex PCR reads again in MiXCR, with one record for every CDR3 protein. Among 330,000 or so distinct CDR3 sequences listed, 85% were seen once. In regard to this clonotype: Its antigen is not identified.

Sequencing input: CD8+ T cells from PBMCs. The origin of this receptor is a human donor with multiple sclerosis. The genes are TRBV24-1 and TRBJ1-2; D gene unclear. CDR3 coding DNA: TGTGCCACCAGTGACCGCGGCAGGAGCTATGGCTACACCTTC. Its translation is CATSDRGRSYGYTF.